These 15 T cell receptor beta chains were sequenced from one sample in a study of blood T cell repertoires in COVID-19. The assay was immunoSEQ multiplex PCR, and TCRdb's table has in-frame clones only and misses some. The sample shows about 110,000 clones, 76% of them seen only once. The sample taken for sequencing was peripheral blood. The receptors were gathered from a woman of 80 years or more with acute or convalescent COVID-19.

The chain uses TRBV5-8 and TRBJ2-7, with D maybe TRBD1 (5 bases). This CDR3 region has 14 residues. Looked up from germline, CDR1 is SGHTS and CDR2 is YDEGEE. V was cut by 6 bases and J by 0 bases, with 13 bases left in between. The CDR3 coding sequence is TGTGCCAGCAACACAGGACGAGACTCCTACGAGCAGTACTTC. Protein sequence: CASNTGRDSYEQYF.

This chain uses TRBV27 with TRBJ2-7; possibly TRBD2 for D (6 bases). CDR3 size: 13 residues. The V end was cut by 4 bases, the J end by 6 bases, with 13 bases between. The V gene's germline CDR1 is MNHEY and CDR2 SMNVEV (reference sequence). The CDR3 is CASSSWGGGEQYF. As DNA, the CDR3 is TGTGCCAGCAGTTCATGGGGAGGAGGCGAGCAGTACTTC.

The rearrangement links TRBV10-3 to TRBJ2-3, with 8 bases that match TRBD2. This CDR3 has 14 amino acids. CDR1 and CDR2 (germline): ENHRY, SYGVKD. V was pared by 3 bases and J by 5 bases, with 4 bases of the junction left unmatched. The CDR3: CAISDGGAGDTQYF. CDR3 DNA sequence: TGTGCCATCAGTGACGGGGGGGCGGGAGATACGCAGTATTTT.

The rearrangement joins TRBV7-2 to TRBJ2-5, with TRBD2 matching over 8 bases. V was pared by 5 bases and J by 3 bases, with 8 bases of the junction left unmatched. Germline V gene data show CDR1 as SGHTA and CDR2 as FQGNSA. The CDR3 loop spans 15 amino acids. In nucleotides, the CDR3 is TGTGCCAGCAGCAAATCCCCGGGACTAGAAGAGACCCAGTACTTC. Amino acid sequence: CASSKSPGLEETQYF.

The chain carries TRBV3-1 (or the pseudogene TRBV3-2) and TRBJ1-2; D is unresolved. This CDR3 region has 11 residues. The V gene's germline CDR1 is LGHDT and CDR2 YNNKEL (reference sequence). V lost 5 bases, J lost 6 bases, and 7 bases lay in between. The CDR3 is CASSVGHGYTF. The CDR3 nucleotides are TGTGCCAGCAGCGTCGGTCATGGCTACACCTTC.

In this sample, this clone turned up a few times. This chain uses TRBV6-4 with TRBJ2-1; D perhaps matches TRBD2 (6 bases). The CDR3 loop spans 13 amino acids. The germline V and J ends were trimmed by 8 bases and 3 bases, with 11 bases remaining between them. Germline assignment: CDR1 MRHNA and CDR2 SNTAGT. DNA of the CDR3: TGTGCCAGCGCGGAGGACTACTACAATGAGCAGTTCTTC. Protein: CASAEDYYNEQFF.

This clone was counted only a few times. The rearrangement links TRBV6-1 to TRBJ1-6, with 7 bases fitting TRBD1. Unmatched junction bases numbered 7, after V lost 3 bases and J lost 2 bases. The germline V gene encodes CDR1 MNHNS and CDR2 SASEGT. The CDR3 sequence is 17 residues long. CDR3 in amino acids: CASSEGRGRTYNSPLHF. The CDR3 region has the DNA TGTGCCAGCAGTGAGGGCAGGGGGAGGACCTATAATTCACCCCTCCACTTT.

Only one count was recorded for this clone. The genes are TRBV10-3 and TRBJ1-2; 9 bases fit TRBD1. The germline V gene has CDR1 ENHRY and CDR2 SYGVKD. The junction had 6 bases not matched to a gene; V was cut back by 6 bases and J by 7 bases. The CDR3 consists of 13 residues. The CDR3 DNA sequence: TGTGCCATCAGCCGGGACAGGGAGAGTGGCTACACCTTC. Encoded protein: CAISRDRESGYTF.

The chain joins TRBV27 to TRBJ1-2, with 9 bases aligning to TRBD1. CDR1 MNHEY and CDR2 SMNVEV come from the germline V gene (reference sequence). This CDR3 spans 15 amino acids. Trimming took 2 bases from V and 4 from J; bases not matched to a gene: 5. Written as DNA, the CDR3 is TGTGCCAGCAGTTTAACCGGGACAGGGCGCTATGGCTACACCTTC. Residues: CASSLTGTGRYGYTF.

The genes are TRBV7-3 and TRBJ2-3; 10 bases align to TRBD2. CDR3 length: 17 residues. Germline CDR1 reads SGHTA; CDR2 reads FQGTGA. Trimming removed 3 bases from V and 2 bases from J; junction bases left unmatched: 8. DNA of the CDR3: TGTGCCAGCAGCTTTAGCGGGGGGTTCCCTTTCACAGATACGCAGTATTTT. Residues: CASSFSGGFPFTDTQYF. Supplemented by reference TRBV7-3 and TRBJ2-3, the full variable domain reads GAGVSQTPSNKVTEKGKYVELRCDPISGHTALYWYRQSLGQGPEFLIYFQGTGAADDSGLPNDRFFAVRPEGSVSTLKIQRTERGDSAVYLCASSFSGGFPFTDTQYFGPGTRLTVL.

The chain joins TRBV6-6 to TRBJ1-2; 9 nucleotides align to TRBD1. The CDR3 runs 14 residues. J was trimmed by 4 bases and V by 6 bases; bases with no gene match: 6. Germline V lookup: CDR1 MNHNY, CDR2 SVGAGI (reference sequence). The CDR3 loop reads CASRPGQGVYGYTF. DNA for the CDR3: TGTGCCAGCAGACCGGGACAGGGAGTCTATGGCTACACCTTC.

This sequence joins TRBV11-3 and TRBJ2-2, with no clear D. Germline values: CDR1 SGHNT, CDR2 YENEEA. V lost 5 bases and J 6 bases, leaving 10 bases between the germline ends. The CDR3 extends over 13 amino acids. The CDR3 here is CASSPNQAGELFF. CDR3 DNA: TGTGCCAGCAGCCCGAATCAGGCCGGGGAGCTGTTTTTT.

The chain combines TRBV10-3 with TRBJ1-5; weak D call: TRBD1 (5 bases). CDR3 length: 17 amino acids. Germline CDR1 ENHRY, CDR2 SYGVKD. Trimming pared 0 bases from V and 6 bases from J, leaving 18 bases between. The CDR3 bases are TGTGCCATCAGTGAGTCTTGGAGGGGTGAGGGTTTTCAGCCCCAGCATTTT. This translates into CAISESWRGEGFQPQHF.

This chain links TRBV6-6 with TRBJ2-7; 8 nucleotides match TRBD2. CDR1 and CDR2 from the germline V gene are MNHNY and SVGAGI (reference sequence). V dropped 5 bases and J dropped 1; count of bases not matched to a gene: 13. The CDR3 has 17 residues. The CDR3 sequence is CASSPPRRGGGSYEQYF. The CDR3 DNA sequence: TGTGCCAGCAGTCCCCCCCGACGGGGCGGGGGGTCCTACGAGCAGTACTTC.

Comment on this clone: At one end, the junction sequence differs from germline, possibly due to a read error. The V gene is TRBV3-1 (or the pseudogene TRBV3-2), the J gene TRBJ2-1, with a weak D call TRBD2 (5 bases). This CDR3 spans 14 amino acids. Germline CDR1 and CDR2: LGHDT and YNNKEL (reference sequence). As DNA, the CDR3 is TGTGCCAGCAGTTATCCTTCTTATAGCGAGAGAATGATCTTC. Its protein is CASSYPSYSERMIF.